Listed here is a single T cell receptor beta chain. This entry comes from a study of blood T cell repertoires in COVID-19. The wider study: From the United States, Italy and Spain came samples of acute and convalescent COVID-19. PBMCs, B-cell-depleted T cells, or T cells were the source of the cDNA or gDNA that made up the material.

Source study methods: Nucleated cell number was recorded as an estimate derived from reference gene primer amplification. Using immunoSEQ multiplex PCR, the repertoire was profiled, and TCRdb retains in-frame clones only, with some absent. V and J calls and clone size are as listed in that table; D and trimming were resolved from the DNA. The sample records some 48,000 clones, around 86% being singletons. Sample: peripheral blood. The receptor's source is a woman older than 75 with acute or convalescent COVID-19.

CDR3: CASSLGDPNTEAFF. DNA of the CDR3: TGTGCCAGCAGCTTGGGAGATCCGAACACTGAAGCTTTCTTT. The chain joins TRBV5-8 to TRBJ1-1; D not certain. Trimming cost V 0 bases and J 1 base, with 7 bases left between them. Germline loops: CDR1 SGHTS, CDR2 YDEGEE. The CDR3 has 14 residues.